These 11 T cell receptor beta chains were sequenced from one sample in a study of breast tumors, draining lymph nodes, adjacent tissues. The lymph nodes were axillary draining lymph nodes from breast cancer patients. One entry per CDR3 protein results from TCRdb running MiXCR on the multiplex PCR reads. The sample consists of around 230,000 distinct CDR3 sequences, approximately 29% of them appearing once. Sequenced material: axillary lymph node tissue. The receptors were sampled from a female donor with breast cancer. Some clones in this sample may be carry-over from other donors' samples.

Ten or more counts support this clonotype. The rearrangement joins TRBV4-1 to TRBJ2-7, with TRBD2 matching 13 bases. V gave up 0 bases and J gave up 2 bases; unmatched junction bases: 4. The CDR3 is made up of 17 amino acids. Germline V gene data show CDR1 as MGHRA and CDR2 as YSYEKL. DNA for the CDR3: TGCGCCAGCAGCCAAGAGGCCGGGACTAGCGGGACCTACGAGCAGTACTTC. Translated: CASSQEAGTSGTYEQYF.

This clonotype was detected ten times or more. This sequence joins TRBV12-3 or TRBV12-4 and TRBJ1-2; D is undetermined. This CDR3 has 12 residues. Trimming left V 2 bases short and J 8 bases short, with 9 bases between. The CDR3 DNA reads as TGTGCCAGCAGTTTATGGGCGGAAGGCTACACCTTC. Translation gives CASSLWAEGYTF.

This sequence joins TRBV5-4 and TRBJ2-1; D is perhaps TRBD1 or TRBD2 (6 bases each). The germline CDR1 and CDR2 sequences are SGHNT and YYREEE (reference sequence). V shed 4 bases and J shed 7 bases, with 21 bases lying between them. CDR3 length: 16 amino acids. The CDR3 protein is CASSRKGGFPWNEQFF. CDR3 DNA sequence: TGTGCCAGCAGCCGTAAGGGGGGCTTCCCCTGGAATGAGCAGTTCTTC. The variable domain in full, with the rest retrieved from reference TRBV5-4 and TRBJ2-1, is ETGVTQSPTHLIKTRGQQVTLRCSSQSGHNTVSWYQQALGQGPQFIFQYYREEENGRGNFPPRFSGLQFPNYSSELNVNALELDDSALYLCASSRKGGFPWNEQFFGPGTRLTVL.

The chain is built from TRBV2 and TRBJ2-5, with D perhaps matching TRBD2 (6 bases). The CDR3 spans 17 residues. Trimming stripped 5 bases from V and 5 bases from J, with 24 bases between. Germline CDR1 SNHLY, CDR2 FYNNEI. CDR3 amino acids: CASSQTYEQRVHETQYF. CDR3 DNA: TGTGCCAGCAGTCAGACATACGAGCAGCGGGTCCACGAGACCCAGTACTTC.

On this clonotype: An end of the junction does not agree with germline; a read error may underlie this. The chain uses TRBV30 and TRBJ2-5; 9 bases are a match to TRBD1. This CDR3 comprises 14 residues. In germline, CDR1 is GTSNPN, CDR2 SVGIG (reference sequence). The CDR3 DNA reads TGTGCCTGGAATTCGGACAGGGGTGGAGAGGCCCAGTACTTC. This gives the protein CAWNSDRGGEAQYF.

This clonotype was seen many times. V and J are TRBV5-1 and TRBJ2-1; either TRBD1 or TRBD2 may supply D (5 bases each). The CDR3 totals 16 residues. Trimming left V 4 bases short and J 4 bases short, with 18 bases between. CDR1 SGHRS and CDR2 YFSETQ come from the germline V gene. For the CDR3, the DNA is TGCGCCAGCAGCCCCGAAATGGGACCGTCGTACAATGAGCAGTTCTTC. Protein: CASSPEMGPSYNEQFF.

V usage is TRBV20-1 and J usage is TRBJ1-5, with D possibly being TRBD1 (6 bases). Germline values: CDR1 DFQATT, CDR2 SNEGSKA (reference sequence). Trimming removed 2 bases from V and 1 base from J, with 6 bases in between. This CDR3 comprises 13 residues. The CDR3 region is CSARQGSNQPQHF. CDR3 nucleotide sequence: TGCAGTGCTAGACAGGGGAGCAATCAGCCCCAGCATTTT.

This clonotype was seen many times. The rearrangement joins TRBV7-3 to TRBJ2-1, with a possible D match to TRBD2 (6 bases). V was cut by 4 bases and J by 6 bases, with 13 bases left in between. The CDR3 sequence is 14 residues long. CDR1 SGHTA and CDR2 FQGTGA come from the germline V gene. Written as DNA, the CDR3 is TGTGCCAGCAGCTCCTGGGGGGACGGCAATGAGCAGTTCTTC. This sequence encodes CASSSWGDGNEQFF.

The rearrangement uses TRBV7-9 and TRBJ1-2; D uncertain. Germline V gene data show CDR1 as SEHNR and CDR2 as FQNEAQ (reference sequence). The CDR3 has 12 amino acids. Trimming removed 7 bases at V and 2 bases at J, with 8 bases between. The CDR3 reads CASNQENYGYTF. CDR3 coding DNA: TGTGCCAGCAATCAGGAGAACTATGGCTACACCTTC.

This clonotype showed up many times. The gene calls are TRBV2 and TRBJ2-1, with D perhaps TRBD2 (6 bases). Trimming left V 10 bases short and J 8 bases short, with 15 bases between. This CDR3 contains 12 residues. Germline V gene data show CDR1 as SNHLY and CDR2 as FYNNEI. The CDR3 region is CATQGLLHEQFF. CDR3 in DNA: TGTGCCACCCAGGGACTCCTGCATGAGCAGTTCTTC.

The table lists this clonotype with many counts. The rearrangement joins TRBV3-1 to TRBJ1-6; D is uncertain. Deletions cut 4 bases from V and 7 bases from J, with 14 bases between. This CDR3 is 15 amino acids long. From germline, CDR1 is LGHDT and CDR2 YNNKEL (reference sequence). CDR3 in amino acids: CASSPTWAGNSPLHF. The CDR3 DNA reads TGTGCCAGCAGCCCAACCTGGGCTGGAAATTCACCCCTCCACTTT. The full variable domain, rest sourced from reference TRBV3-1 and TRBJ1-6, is DTAVSQTPKYLVTQMGNDKSIKCEQNLGHDTMYWYKQDSKKFLKIMFSYNNKELIINETVPNRFSPKSPDKAHLNLHINSLELGDSAVYFCASSPTWAGNSPLHFGNGTRLTVT.